This T cell receptor beta chain is from a study of metastatic and nonmetastatic thyroid tumors. Study background: Where malignant and benign thyroid patients were concerned, repertoires were compared across blood and tumor or nodule tissue. Study results and limitations: Versus benign nodules, malignant thyroid tumors reportedly had significantly higher TCR beta diversity, in blood and tumor.

This clone was counted many times. Its cognate antigen is unknown. None of the patients had undergone any treatment ahead of thyroid surgery. Per the original methods: The distant-metastasis classifier for papillary thyroid cancer was built from CDR3 differences across clinicopathological groups. Using MiXCR, TCRdb re-called clones from the PCR reads. What appears here as the V and J calls and clone size reflects TCRdb's work, not the paper's. In the table there are 33,000 or so clones, around 7.4% of which are singletons. CDR1 is SGHTA, CDR2 FQGNSA, per germline. The CDR3 runs to 17 residues. Unmatched junction bases numbered 12, after V lost 4 bases and J lost 2 bases.

The sequence derives from a female donor with papillary thyroid cancer or a benign thyroid nodule (not recorded which). Some clones in this sample may be carry-over from other donors' samples. V usage is TRBV7-2 and J usage is TRBJ2-5, with 8 bases matching TRBD2. Sequenced sample: blood. The CDR3 is CASSSYPFAGGQETQYF. The DNA for the CDR3 is TGTGCCAGCAGCTCCTACCCCTTCGCGGGGGGTCAAGAGACCCAGTACTTC.